Here is one T cell receptor (beta chain) with its context. Germline CDR1 and CDR2: GTSNPN and SVGIG (reference sequence). This CDR3 has 14 residues. Trimming cost V 8 bases and J 1 base, with 17 bases left between them. Original methodology: The assay estimated nucleated cells by amplifying reference gene primers. Clones were sequenced by immunoSEQ multiplex PCR, and TCRdb holds only the in-frame ones, with some missing. V, J and clone size are taken as reported in that table, and D and trimming were inferred from the DNA itself. This sample carries around 100,000 clones, 91% of them seen once, and the ten largest clones take approximately 2%. The sample belongs to a study of blood T cell repertoires in COVID-19. The wider study: The United States, Italy and Spain were the sources of the acute and convalescent COVID-19 samples. Sources were T cells, B-cell-depleted T cells, or PBMCs; the material itself was cDNA or gDNA.

V usage is TRBV30 and J usage is TRBJ1-2; D possibly corresponds to TRBD1 (6 bases). Sequences were obtained from peripheral blood. This TCR was recovered from a man aged 45-65 years with active COVID-19. The CDR3 region is CAVTATGINYGYTF. CDR3 nucleotides: TGTGCCGTGACGGCCACAGGGATTAACTATGGCTACACCTTC.